The 20 T cell receptor beta chains listed next were all sequenced from one sample in a study of T cell repertoires in cytomegalovirus infection. One entry per CDR3 protein, called by TCRdb with MiXCR from the reads. The data hold over 200,000 distinct CDR3 sequences, with roughly 15% observed a single time. The sample comprised PBMCs. The receptors come from a human donor in good health (CMV status not recorded). Some clones in this sample may be carry-over from other donors' samples.

A word on this clonotype: Just one base apart from a much larger clone, this may be a read error. V is TRBV12-3 or TRBV12-4 and J is TRBJ2-7; D not certain. CDR3 length equals 14 residues. This CDR3 is CASSLALLSYAQYF. The CDR3, as DNA: TGTGCCAGCAGTTTAGCCCTCCTCTCCTACGCGCAGTACTTC.

This clonotype was observed at least ten times. CDR3 sequence reads: CASSPATGRGYEQYF. CDR3 coding DNA: TGTGCCAGCAGCCCAGCAACGGGACGGGGGTACGAGCAGTACTTC. The chain couples TRBV7-9 to TRBJ2-7; D may be TRBD2 (6 bases). Trimming left V 5 bases short and J 4 bases short, with 18 bases between. The CDR3 runs 15 residues. Per germline, CDR1 SEHNR and CDR2 FQNEAQ (reference sequence).

The rearrangement joins TRBV5-4 to TRBJ2-1; D uncertain. Trimming shortened V by 0 bases and J by 8 bases, and 9 bases separated the two germline ends. Germline V lookup: CDR1 SGHNT, CDR2 YYREEE (reference sequence). The CDR3 has 13 amino acids. The CDR3 DNA is TGTGCCAGCAGCTTGGCCATGGTAGATGAGCAGTTCTTC. It yields the protein CASSLAMVDEQFF.

This clonotype has a handful of counts. V is TRBV5-1 and J is TRBJ1-1; perhaps TRBD1 as D (5 bases). V was cut by 3 bases and J by 4 bases, with 19 bases left in between. The germline gives CDR1 SGHRS, CDR2 YFSETQ. This CDR3 contains 16 residues. DNA for the CDR3: TGCGCCAGCAGCTCGTTTCCGGACATGGCTCGCACTGAAGCTTTCTTT. Amino acid sequence: CASSSFPDMARTEAFF.

The table lists this clonotype with many counts. The V call is TRBV11-2, the J call TRBJ1-1; possible D gene TRBD1, 6 bases. The length of the CDR3 is 13 residues. Looked up from germline, CDR1 is SGHAT and CDR2 is FQNNGV. V was shortened by 5 bases and J by 5 bases, with 12 bases between the two germline ends. The CDR3 DNA sequence: TGTGCCAGCAGCCCGGGAGGGGGAACTGAAGCTTTCTTT. Translating it yields CASSPGGGTEAFF.

This clonotype was detected only a few times. The rearrangement uses TRBV18 and TRBJ1-6; D gene ambiguous. The CDR3 consists of 16 residues. CDR1 KGHSH and CDR2 LQKENI come from the germline V gene. Trimming stripped 6 bases from V and 7 bases from J, with 19 bases between. The CDR3 here is CASSPTAGRSNSPLHF. CDR3 nucleotide sequence: TGTGCCAGCTCCCCTACCGCAGGCCGGTCGAATTCACCCCTCCACTTT.

This clonotype occurred a few times. V usage is TRBV7-8 and J usage is TRBJ2-3, with D possibly being TRBD1 or TRBD2 (6 bases each). The CDR3 totals 15 residues. Per the germline V gene, CDR1 is SGHVS and CDR2 is FQNEAQ. Deletions cut 2 bases from V and 4 bases from J, with 13 bases between. The CDR3 DNA sequence: TGTGCCAGCAGCTTATTAGGGGGAGGCGCAGATACGCAGTATTTT. Residues: CASSLLGGGADTQYF.

This chain joins TRBV5-3 and TRBJ2-2; tentative D call: TRBD1 (5 bases). TRBV5-3 is noted as an ORF with a role that remains uncertain. The CDR3 extends over 15 amino acids. The V end was cut by 8 bases, the J end by 1 base, with 15 bases between. The CDR3 DNA sequence: TGTGCCAGCAGCCAAGTCAGGGAGAACACCGGGGAGCTGTTTTTT. Translating gives CASSQVRENTGELFF.

The rearrangement uses TRBV11-2 and TRBJ2-7; TRBD1 is a possible D gene (6 bases). CDR1 and CDR2 from the germline V gene are SGHAT and FQNNGV. There are 15 residues in the CDR3. Trimming removed 0 bases from V and 2 bases from J, with 11 bases in between. DNA for the CDR3: TGTGCCAGCAGCTTAGAGGGCGCAGGGGCCTACGAGCAGTACTTC. It yields the protein CASSLEGAGAYEQYF.

The chain employs TRBV29-1 and TRBJ2-6; D call uncertain. V was pared by 4 bases and J by 0 bases, with 7 bases between. From germline, CDR1 is SQVTM and CDR2 ANQGSEA. The CDR3 is 14 residues long. The CDR3 DNA sequence: TGCAGCGTTGTCAGTCGCTCTGGGGCCAACGTCCTGACTTTC. It encodes CSVVSRSGANVLTF.

This clonotype was seen only a few times. The gene calls are TRBV20-1 and TRBJ2-1; D gene ambiguous. The CDR3 is 14 amino acids. Trimming took off 8 bases at V and 0 bases at J, with 14 bases between the two ends. Germline V CDR1 and CDR2: DFQATT, SNEGSKA (reference sequence). CDR3 bases: TGCAGTTCCGGGCGGCTGAGCTCCTACAATGAGCAGTTCTTC. It specifies CSSGRLSSYNEQFF.

The chain recombines TRBV7-9 with TRBJ1-4, with D possibly matching TRBD1 (5 bases). Germline lookup yields CDR1 SEHNR and CDR2 FQNEAQ (reference sequence). V gave up 1 base and J gave up 8 bases, with 14 bases separating them. There are 15 residues in the CDR3. This CDR3 reads CASSLEAGSGEKLFF. The CDR3 coding sequence is TGTGCCAGCAGCTTAGAGGCAGGGAGTGGAGAAAAACTGTTTTTT.

The chain employs TRBV29-1 and TRBJ2-5; the D is unclear. Trimming took 4 bases from V and 5 from J, leaving 11 bases between them. This CDR3 has 12 residues. Per the germline V gene, CDR1 is SQVTM and CDR2 is ANQGSEA. The chain's CDR3 is CSVGLMQETQYF. CDR3 coding DNA: TGCAGCGTTGGACTGATGCAGGAGACCCAGTACTTC.

In its sample, this clonotype was seen many times. The gene calls are TRBV7-9 and TRBJ2-2; 11 bases are a match to TRBD2. The CDR3 extends over 17 amino acids. Looked up from germline, CDR1 is SEHNR and CDR2 is FQNEAQ (reference sequence). J gave up 0 bases and V 6 bases, and 6 bases lay outside the gene matches. CDR3 loop: CASSSKTSGTNTGELFF. The CDR3 region has the DNA TGTGCCAGCAGTTCCAAGACTAGCGGGACGAACACCGGGGAGCTGTTTTTT.

The table lists this clonotype with many counts. The chain joins TRBV6-1 to TRBJ1-1, with D unresolved. CDR3 length equals 14 residues. V shed 7 bases and J shed 1 base, with 13 bases lying between them. Germline lookup yields CDR1 MNHNS and CDR2 SASEGT. CDR3 nucleotide sequence: TGTGCCAGCAACCTCAAGTGGGGGAACACTGAAGCTTTCTTT. This translates into CASNLKWGNTEAFF.

Worth noting for this clonotype: Here the CDR3 omits its conserved ending phenylalanine or tryptophan, so a read error is the likely source. Because the CDR3's place on the DNA is in doubt, the DNA is left out and the CDR3 is given as listed by TCRdb. The rearrangement joins TRBV2 to TRBJ1-1; the DNA was not compared with TRBD1, the D call given in the table. The CDR3 is 12 amino acids long, termini counted. Germline CDR1 SNHLY, CDR2 FYNNEI. CDR3 protein: CASSFRQPFENS.

This clonotype occurred once. The V and J genes are TRBV12-5 and TRBJ2-7; D not resolved. Germline V lookup: CDR1 LGHNT, CDR2 FRNRAP. The CDR3 covers 14 residues. Trimming took off 2 bases at V and 2 bases at J, with 10 bases between the two ends. The CDR3 reads CASGLSHGAYEQYF. Here the CDR3 DNA reads TGTGCTAGTGGTTTGTCACATGGGGCCTACGAGCAGTACTTC. Full variable domain (rest looked up from reference TRBV12-5 and TRBJ2-7): DARVTQTPRHKVTEMGQEVTMRCQPILGHNTVFWYRQTMMQGLELLAYFRNRAPLDDSGMPKDRFSAEMPDATLATLKIQPSEPRDSAVYFCASGLSHGAYEQYFGPGTRLTVT.

Here the CDR3 DNA reads TGCAGCGTTGAAGATTGGTCAGAGACCTACGAGCAGTACTTC. Translating gives CSVEDWSETYEQYF. This chain uses TRBV29-1 with TRBJ2-7; no definite D call. With 0 bases removed from V and 2 bases from J, the gap between germline ends came to 11 bases. The CDR3 consists of 14 residues. Germline lookup yields CDR1 SQVTM and CDR2 ANQGSEA.

This clonotype was seen repeatedly, ten times or more. The chain links TRBV28 to TRBJ1-5; D is possibly TRBD1 (5 bases). Trimming shortened V by 4 bases and J by 0 bases, and 22 bases separated the two germline ends. Germline CDR1 reads MDHEN; CDR2 reads SYDVKM. CDR3 size: 19 residues. The CDR3 nucleotides are TGTGCCAGCAGTTCCTCACGGGGGGATTCAGTTGATAGCAATCAGCCCCAGCATTTT. It encodes CASSSSRGDSVDSNQPQHF.

To note about this clonotype: With a much larger clone just one base away, this may be a read error. The chain combines TRBV7-2 with TRBJ2-5, with D possibly being TRBD1 (6 bases). The germline V gene encodes CDR1 SGHTA and CDR2 FQGNSA. This CDR3 comprises 14 residues. The CDR3 bases are TGTGCCAGCAACTTAGGACAGAAACAAGAGACCCAGTACTTC. Its protein is CASNLGQKQETQYF.